This T cell receptor beta chain was retrieved from a study of beta chain features in type 1 diabetes. As for the study in general: All samples combined gave roughly 100 million sorted cells for examination.

As to this clone: Its cognate antigen is unknown.

Regarding the study as a whole: TCRB CDR3s from Type 1 diabetes patients were moderately but significantly shorter in all four CD4+ subsets.

This CDR3 is 12 amino acids long. Germline V gene data show CDR1 as LNHDA and CDR2 as SQIVND (reference sequence). V dropped 6 bases and J dropped 6; count of bases not matched to a gene: 2. What was sequenced were expressed TCRB transcripts, since all of the isolated RNA had been reverse transcribed. The repertoire was sequenced with immunoSEQ multiplex PCR; TCRdb's copy has only in-frame clones and lacks some. Seen here are 20,000 to 30,000 clones, 69% observed once, and the top ten hold around 4%. The chain is built from TRBV19 and TRBJ2-1, with TRBD1 identical over 7 bases. This sequence was found in a man younger than 30 with type 1 diabetes. Sequenced: Tregs from blood. CDR3 coding DNA: TGTGCCAGTAGCTACAGGGGCAATGAGCAGTTCTTC. Protein sequence: CASSYRGNEQFF.